This TCR beta chain was sequenced in a study of response to subunit inactivated influenza vaccine. Study-wide points: Each seasonal influenza vaccination, the authors suggested, recruits few new T cells.

In regard to this clonotype: Its specificity is unknown.

TCRdb passed the RT-PCR reads through MiXCR, listing each CDR3 protein once. The data contain roughly 170,000 distinct CDR3 sequences, 9.2% of them singletons. V lost 1 base and J 1 base, leaving 8 bases between the germline ends. The CDR3 loop spans 15 amino acids. Germline V gene sequence: CDR1 SEHNR, CDR2 FQNEAQ (reference sequence). Here the sequenced sample was non-naive T cells sorted from PBMCs, taken on the day of vaccination. This rearrangement joins TRBV7-9 to TRBJ1-5; D may be TRBD1 (6 bases). The sequence was obtained from a man aged 50 to 60 who received an inactivated influenza vaccine. The CDR3 DNA reads as TGTGCCAGCAGCTTAGACCAGGGGAGCAATCAGCCCCAGCATTTT. This sequence encodes CASSLDQGSNQPQHF.